This TCR beta chain is from a study of OX40 agonist ivuxolimab in advanced cancers. Context from the whole study: Ivuxolimab was an agonistic, fully human IgG2 monoclonal antibody directed against OX40 (CD134), a costimulatory receptor. Intravenous ivuxolimab was administered to patients every 2 weeks at six dose levels: 0.01, 0.1, 0.3, 1.5, 3 and 10 mg/kg. Of the roughly 54 dose-escalation patients, hepatocellular carcinoma was present in 19, melanoma in approximately 15, renal cell carcinoma in 9 and head and neck cancer in 9. In the dose-escalation cohort, nearly 85% of patients were male, and the mean age was approximately 60 years with a range of about 23 to 79. Prior anti-PD-1, anti-PD-L1 or anti-CTLA-4 therapy was permitted, and 30% to 50% of dose-escalation patients had received checkpoint inhibitors. Partial responses occurred in three dose-escalation patients, of whom one had hepatocellular carcinoma and two had cutaneous melanoma. The point of sequencing TCRbeta in the periphery was to test whether ivuxolimab changed TCR sequence diversity and drove clonal T-cell expansion. The paper covers the monotherapy dose-escalation part of the phase I ivuxolimab trial, which included N = 52 patients. Study-wide conclusions, independent of this receptor: In the 0.1-3.0 mg/kg groups, partial responders had among the lowest normalized peripheral clonal expansion, particularly in CD8+ T cells. On average, CD8+ T cells showed more expanded clones than CD4+ T cells after ivuxolimab. The antigen specificity of the peripheral T cells that underwent clonal expansion was not determined. Low levels of normalized T-cell clonal expansion were also seen in some patients who did not respond. At doses from 0.1 to 3.0 mg/kg, clonal expansion was seen in both CD4+ and CD8+ blood T cells between baseline and week 6.

To sequence the TCRbeta CDR3 region, genomic DNA was isolated from the sorted cells. TCRbeta CDR3 regions were sequenced using the immunoSEQ Assay. The table comes from immuneACCESS by way of TCRdb, which keeps in-frame sequences with V and J called. Part of the clones is missing from these tables; in studies checked, under half for an unresolved V gene and the rest for unknown reasons. The sample table lists approximately 100,000 clones, 80% to 90% of them with a count of one. In total, the top ten clones hold 0.79% of the sample. Comments on this clone: This receptor's antigen is unknown. Base qualities are not recorded, but no much larger clone differs from it by a single base.

Including the terminal cysteine and phenylalanine, the CDR3 comprises 14 residues. Just the 42-base CDR3 DNA is kept, in frame starting at base 1. Based on the germline V gene (reference sequence), the CDR1 and CDR2 sequences are GTSNPN and SVGIG. V is clipped by 1 base and J by 3 bases, and the sequence between their germline boundaries is 12 bases long. Patients with a history of autoimmune disease or receiving systemic immunosuppression were excluded from the trial. Peripheral blood for TCR sequencing was collected from all dose cohorts at baseline, on cycle 4 day 1, and on cycle 7 day 1. Samples were obtained from an open-label, multicenter, first-in-human phase I dose-escalation trial of ivuxolimab. The trial enrolled adults with locally advanced or metastatic head and neck squamous cell, hepatocellular, melanoma or renal cell carcinoma. Before TCR sequencing, CD4+ T cells and CD8+ T cells were sorted from peripheral blood as separate populations.

This chain is built from TRBV30 and TRBJ1-1; a tentative D call is TRBD1 (6 bases match). The material sequenced was CD4+ or CD8+ T cells sorted from blood, taken in a trial of the OX40 agonist ivuxolimab. This clonotype was obtained from an adult with an advanced solid tumor such as melanoma, head and neck, liver or kidney cancer. The DNA reads as follows: TGTGCCTGGAGTGGAGGGGGGGCCTACACTGAAGCTTTCTTT. It is translated as CAWSGGGAYTEAFF.